These 26 T cell receptor beta chains originate from one sample sequenced in a study of T cells in Graves' hyperthyroidism and ophthalmopathy. TCR beta CDR3 regions were amplified from RNA transcripts. Primed by the HTBI set, a first-round RT-PCR was run on the TCR CDR3. TCRdb re-called the multiplex PCR reads with MiXCR, one entry per CDR3 protein. The table lists about 46,000 distinct CDR3 sequences, approximately 50% of them singletons, with 32% in the top ten. Sequenced input: peripheral blood or thyroid tissue (not recorded which). These receptors came from a woman aged 50 to 65 with Graves' hyperthyroidism.

In its sample, this clonotype was seen many times. This chain uses TRBV27 with TRBJ2-7; 9 nucleotides agree with TRBD2. Trimming cost V 9 bases and J 3 bases; bases outside gene matches: 3. CDR1 MNHEY and CDR2 SMNVEV come from the germline V gene (reference sequence). The CDR3 loop spans 12 amino acids. The CDR3 nucleotides read TGTGCCAGTAGCGGGAGACTCTACGAGCAGTACTTC. It specifies CASSGRLYEQYF.

The chain joins TRBV7-2 to TRBJ1-5; possible D gene TRBD1, 5 bases. This CDR3 contains 16 residues. V was clipped by 6 bases and J by 2 bases, with 17 bases between them. Per germline, CDR1 SGHTA and CDR2 FQGNSA. CDR3 in DNA: TGTGCCAGCAGAACCGGGGGGGGTTCGGGCAATCAGCCCCAGCATTTT. This codes for CASRTGGGSGNQPQHF.

This clonotype was picked up many times. The chain links TRBV7-9 to TRBJ1-1; D gene uncertain. The CDR3 is made up of 13 amino acids. Germline CDR1 SEHNR, CDR2 FQNEAQ (reference sequence). V lost 1 base, J lost 1 base, and 4 bases lay in between. CDR3 coding DNA: TGTGCCAGCAGCTTAGAAGGGAACACTGAAGCTTTCTTT. It encodes CASSLEGNTEAFF.

In its sample, this clonotype was seen many times. V and J are TRBV7-9 and TRBJ2-7, with a tentative D call TRBD2 (5 bases). Germline CDR1 is SEHNR and CDR2 is FQNEAQ (reference sequence). Trimming cost V 4 bases and J 0 bases, with 7 bases left between them. The CDR3 spans 13 residues. CDR3 nucleotide sequence: TGTGCCAGCAGCTATACTAGCTCCTACGAGCAGTACTTC. Translated, it gives CASSYTSSYEQYF.

The chain couples TRBV7-2 to TRBJ2-7; D call uncertain. The CDR3 is made up of 14 amino acids. Germline loops: CDR1 SGHTA, CDR2 FQGNSA. Trimming pared 4 bases from V and 3 bases from J, leaving 13 bases between. In nucleotides, the CDR3 is TGTGCCAGCAGCTCACGGCCCAACATCTACGAGCAGTACTTC. Translation gives CASSSRPNIYEQYF.

This clonotype was detected many times. A much bigger clone sits one base away, suggesting this may be a read error. This sequence joins TRBV10-3 and TRBJ2-7; D is unclear. The CDR3 length is 12 residues. CDR1 ENHRY and CDR2 SYGVKD come from the germline V gene. The CDR3 DNA reads as TGTGCCATCGGTGATCGGCGGTACGAGCAGTACTTC. The encoded protein is CAIGDRRYEQYF.

V and J are TRBV29-1 and TRBJ1-2; no firm D call. The CDR3 runs 12 residues. CDR1 is SQVTM and CDR2 is ANQGSEA in the germline V gene. V lost 4 bases and J 4 bases, leaving 10 bases between the germline ends. In DNA form, the CDR3 reads TGCAGCGTTGTTGAGGTCAGCTATGGCTACACCTTC. The encoded protein is CSVVEVSYGYTF.

As to this clonotype: It is likely a read error, because the conserved phenylalanine at the end of the CDR3 is missing. V gene TRBV12-3 or TRBV12-4 combines with J gene TRBJ1-5; D is ambiguous. This CDR3 comprises 15 residues. Here the CDR3 reads CASSLEPYSNQPQHS. DNA for the CDR3: TGTGCCAGCAGCTTAGAACCTTACAGCAATCAGCCCCAGCATTCT.

This clonotype was counted ten times or more. The genes are TRBV10-3 and TRBJ2-5, with D possibly TRBD2 on 6 matching bases. Between the trimmed V and J ends, which lost 8 bases and 5 bases, there was a span of 12 bases. CDR1 is ENHRY and CDR2 is SYGVKD in the germline V gene. There are 12 residues in the CDR3. This CDR3 reads CAIGGTGETQYF. The CDR3 coding sequence is TGTGCCATCGGGGGGACGGGGGAGACCCAGTACTTC.

This clonotype showed up many times. CDR3 coding DNA: TGTGCCAGCAGTGGATACTACGAGCAGTACTTC. Amino acid sequence: CASSGYYEQYF. J is TRBJ2-7 and V is TRBV2; D uncertain. Germline V CDR1 and CDR2: SNHLY, FYNNEI. V dropped 4 bases and J dropped 3 bases, with 4 bases sitting between them. This CDR3 region has 11 residues.

This clonotype occurred once. The genes are TRBV7-2 and TRBJ1-2; maybe TRBD1 (5 bases). The CDR3 totals 13 residues. Germline V lookup: CDR1 SGHTA, CDR2 FQGNSA. The ends were cut back, 5 bases at V and 10 bases at J, with 17 bases in the middle. CDR3 residues: CASSPRTGRTYTF. The CDR3 bases are TGTGCCAGCAGCCCGAGGACGGGGCGGACCTACACCTTC.

This clonotype appeared many times. The rearrangement joins TRBV6-1 to TRBJ2-2; D gene unclear. V was trimmed by 4 bases and J by 3 bases, leaving 12 bases between them. The CDR3 extends over 15 amino acids. Germline-derived CDR1 and CDR2 are MNHNS and SASEGT. CDR3 nucleotide sequence: TGTGCCAGCAGTGGGCCCTGGGGATACACCGGGGAGCTGTTTTTT. Its translation: CASSGPWGYTGELFF.

The rearrangement uses TRBV25-1 and TRBJ2-7; D unclear. The CDR3 runs to 11 residues. Germline V gene sequence: CDR1 MGHDK, CDR2 SYGVNS. The V end lost 3 bases, the J end lost 1 base, and 1 base lay between the germline ends. The CDR3 nucleotides read TGTGCCAGCAGTGAGTCCTACGAGCAGTACTTC. Its protein product is CASSESYEQYF.

Of note for this clonotype: This likely comes from a read error, as the CDR3 has no conserved phenylalanine or tryptophan at its end. This chain uses TRBV10-3 with TRBJ1-6, with a weak D call TRBD1 (5 bases). The CDR3 spans 17 residues. Germline lookup yields CDR1 ENHRY and CDR2 SYGVKD. Trimming left V 5 bases short and J 0 bases short, with 14 bases between. In DNA form, the CDR3 reads TGTGCCATCAGTTGGGGACCAACGAGCTCCTATAATTCACCCCTCCACTCT. Translating it yields CAISWGPTSSYNSPLHS.

Points on this clonotype: An end of the junction does not agree with germline; a read error may underlie this. The gene calls are TRBV10-3 and TRBJ1-1, with a weak D call TRBD1 (6 bases). CDR1 ENHRY and CDR2 SYGVKD come from the germline V gene. The CDR3 contains 13 residues. For the CDR3, the DNA is TGTGCCATCAGTGAGTTACGGGACACTGGAGCTTTCTTT. This gives the protein CAISELRDTGAFF.

The chain couples TRBV20-1 to TRBJ1-5, with D maybe TRBD1 (6 bases). There are 15 residues in the CDR3. The germline V and J ends were trimmed by 5 bases and 2 bases, with 16 bases remaining between them. Germline CDR1 DFQATT, CDR2 SNEGSKA (reference sequence). The CDR3, as DNA: TGCAGTGCTCTAAAACAGGGCTGGGGCAATCAGCCCCAGCATTTT. Protein sequence: CSALKQGWGNQPQHF.

This clonotype was recorded many times. This rearrangement joins TRBV7-9 to TRBJ2-3, with TRBD1 identical over 9 bases. V was pared by 6 bases and J by 0 bases, with 7 bases of the junction left unmatched. Germline-derived CDR1 and CDR2 are SEHNR and FQNEAQ (reference sequence). CDR3 length: 16 amino acids. The CDR3 spells CASSAHTGGSTDTQYF. The DNA of the CDR3 is TGTGCCAGCAGTGCTCATACAGGGGGCAGCACAGATACGCAGTATTTT.

This clonotype was seen many times. The chain has TRBV27 and TRBJ2-5, with 7 bases lining up with TRBD2. V lost 0 bases to trimming and J lost 5 bases; unmatched junction nucleotides: 9. Germline V gene sequence: CDR1 MNHEY, CDR2 SMNVEV (reference sequence). This CDR3 spans 16 amino acids. The CDR3 is CASSLSRWGGSETQYF. The CDR3 DNA reads TGTGCCAGCAGTTTATCTCGATGGGGGGGGTCGGAGACCCAGTACTTC.

The sample holds many counts of this clonotype. V and J are TRBV4-3 and TRBJ1-1; D is perhaps TRBD1 (5 bases). The CDR3 covers 14 residues. Looked up from germline, CDR1 is LGHNA and CDR2 is YSLEER. The ends were cut back, 0 bases at V and 4 bases at J, with 9 bases in the middle. This CDR3 is CASSQDWRGTEAFF. DNA for the CDR3: TGCGCCAGCAGCCAAGATTGGAGGGGCACTGAAGCTTTCTTT.

This clonotype was recorded at least ten times. A much larger clone differs by one base, so this may be a read error. V is TRBV7-9 and J is TRBJ1-1; D remains unclear. CDR3 length: 14 residues. V lost 11 bases, J lost 1 base, and 17 bases lay in between. Germline V lookup: CDR1 SEHNR, CDR2 FQNEAQ (reference sequence). CDR3 residues: CAGRGRHPNTEAFF. CDR3 sequence (DNA): TGTGCCGGCCGAGGACGGCACCCGAACACTGAAGCTTTCTTT.

The chain combines TRBV27 with TRBJ1-1, with D unclear. Germline-derived CDR1 and CDR2 are MNHEY and SMNVEV (reference sequence). Trimming pared 0 bases from V and 2 bases from J, leaving 13 bases between. The CDR3 contains 16 residues. The CDR3 here is CASSLSRWGVNTEAFF. In DNA, the CDR3 is TGTGCCAGCAGTTTATCGCGGTGGGGAGTAAACACTGAAGCTTTCTTT.

This clonotype has at least ten counts. The chain has TRBV11-1 and TRBJ1-1, with TRBD1 identical over 8 bases. This CDR3 has 15 residues. The germline CDR1 and CDR2 sequences are SGHAT and FQDESV (reference sequence). With V trimmed by 1 base and J by 6 bases, 7 bases remained unmatched. The CDR3 coding sequence is TGTGCCAGCAGCTTAGTTGACAGGGGAGGATCTGAAGCTTTCTTT. Encoded protein: CASSLVDRGGSEAFF.

This clonotype showed up just a few times. The germline gene is not matched at one end of the junction; a read error may be the cause. V is TRBV7-2 and J is TRBJ1-6, with D uncertain. This CDR3 is 11 amino acids long. The V gene's germline CDR1 is SGHTA and CDR2 FQGNSA. The CDR3 region has the DNA TGTGTCAGCAGCCCAGACCTCACCCTCCACTTT. Translation gives CVSSPDLTLHF.

The chain has TRBV10-2 and TRBJ1-1, with D hard to call. Trimming pared 6 bases from V and 11 bases from J, leaving 16 bases between. Germline CDR1 and CDR2: WSHSY and SAAADI. The CDR3 has 12 residues. The CDR3 loop reads CASRDPTGEAFF. CDR3 sequence (DNA): TGCGCCAGCAGGGACCCGACCGGTGAGGCTTTCTTT.

This clonotype was observed a few times. This chain links TRBV15 with TRBJ2-7; D is perhaps TRBD1 (5 bases). The CDR3 extends over 13 amino acids. Trimming pared 0 bases from V and 3 bases from J, leaving 6 bases between. Germline V gene data show CDR1 as LNHNV and CDR2 as YYDKDF (reference sequence). The CDR3 protein is CATSRDRDYEQYF. The CDR3 coding sequence is TGTGCCACCAGCAGAGACAGGGACTACGAGCAGTACTTC.

This clonotype was seen many times. The V and J genes are TRBV2 and TRBJ1-4, with TRBD1 matching 9 bases. CDR1 is SNHLY, CDR2 FYNNEI, per germline. This CDR3 region has 14 residues. V lost 6 bases to trimming and J lost 7 bases; unmatched junction nucleotides: 6. This chain's CDR3 is CASRGTGKGEKLFF. As DNA, the CDR3 is TGTGCCAGCAGGGGGACAGGGAAGGGTGAAAAACTGTTTTTT.